Listed here are 14 T cell receptor beta chains from one sample, sequenced in a study of blood T cell repertoires in COVID-19. The table came from immunoSEQ multiplex PCR; TCRdb's copy has only in-frame clones and leaves some out. The sample records fewer than 250,000 clones, 65% to 80% being singletons. Sequenced sample: peripheral blood. The receptors here all came from a woman aged 50 to 60 with acute or convalescent COVID-19.

The gene calls are TRBV4-2 and TRBJ2-7, with 7 bases fitting TRBD1. Per germline, CDR1 LGHNA and CDR2 YNFKEQ. V gave up 0 bases and J gave up 3 bases; unmatched junction bases: 2. This CDR3 has 14 residues. The chain's CDR3 is CASSQDHRGYEQYF. CDR3 sequence (DNA): TGTGCCAGCAGCCAAGATCACAGGGGCTACGAGCAGTACTTC.

This clone was seen once. The rearrangement joins TRBV5-1 to TRBJ2-7, with 9 bases fitting TRBD2. V was pared by 5 bases and J by 0 bases, with 15 bases of the junction left unmatched. Germline V lookup: CDR1 SGHRS, CDR2 YFSETQ. The CDR3 sequence is 18 residues long. CDR3 sequence: CASSNTRPTSGSSYEQYF. CDR3 in DNA: TGCGCCAGCAGTAACACCAGACCGACTAGCGGCAGCTCCTACGAGCAGTACTTC.

The chain recombines TRBV28 with TRBJ2-7, with 12 bases aligning to TRBD2. In germline, CDR1 is MDHEN, CDR2 SYDVKM. V was pared by 6 bases and J by 0 bases, with 6 bases of the junction left unmatched. This CDR3 contains 16 residues. The CDR3 DNA is TGTGCCAGCAGCCCACAGACTAGCGGGAGCTCCTACGAGCAGTACTTC. As protein: CASSPQTSGSSYEQYF. The full variable domain, with the rest looked up from reference TRBV28 and TRBJ2-7, is DVKVTQSSRYLVKRTGEKVFLECVQDMDHENMFWYRQDPGLGLRLIYFSYDVKMKEKGDIPEGYSVSREKKERFSLILESASTNQTSMYLCASSPQTSGSSYEQYFGPGTRLTVT.

The chain has TRBV24-1 and TRBJ2-2, with 14 nucleotides matching TRBD2. In germline, CDR1 is KGHDR, CDR2 SFDVKD. The CDR3 sequence is 22 residues long. V lost 5 bases, J lost 7 bases, and 23 bases stayed unmatched. In nucleotides, the CDR3 is TGTGCCACCAGTGGCCCCCTCCCGGGACTAGCGGGAGTAAGGGTAGGGGACGGGGAGCTGTTTTTT. This codes for CATSGPLPGLAGVRVGDGELFF.

The rearrangement uses TRBV15 and TRBJ2-2; 10 bases fit TRBD1. Germline lookup yields CDR1 LNHNV and CDR2 YYDKDF (reference sequence). The CDR3 is 18 residues long. V gave up 5 bases and J gave up 1 base; unmatched junction bases: 10. CDR3 region: CATSSRLRDRGNTGELFF. CDR3 sequence (DNA): TGTGCCACCAGCTCCCGCTTAAGGGACAGGGGGAACACCGGGGAGCTGTTTTTT.

This clone has a handful of counts. This chain joins TRBV9 and TRBJ2-7; D is possibly TRBD1 (6 bases). The germline gives CDR1 SGDLS, CDR2 YYNGEE. V dropped 3 bases and J dropped 0 bases, with 10 bases sitting between them. This CDR3 contains 14 residues. The CDR3 DNA is TGTGCCAGCAGCGCGGACAGAACCTCCTACGAGCAGTACTTC. Protein sequence: CASSADRTSYEQYF.

This clone has only one observation. V usage is TRBV27 and J usage is TRBJ2-1; a weak D match, TRBD1 (6 bases). V lost 5 bases and J 8 bases, leaving 16 bases between the germline ends. This CDR3 is built from 14 residues. Germline-derived CDR1 and CDR2 are MNHEY and SMNVEV (reference sequence). The CDR3 DNA sequence: TGTGCCAGCAGTACCTCCAGGGGTTTTTATGAGCAGTTCTTC. Translation: CASSTSRGFYEQFF.

The J gene is TRBJ2-1, the V gene TRBV24-1; TRBD2 agrees at 7 bases. V shed 5 bases, J shed 9 bases, and the junction held 9 bases outside the gene matches. The CDR3 covers 14 residues. Germline V gene sequence: CDR1 KGHDR, CDR2 SFDVKD. CDR3 sequence reads: CATSATGGKSEQFF. Here the CDR3 DNA reads TGTGCCACCAGTGCGACGGGGGGTAAAAGTGAGCAGTTCTTC.

This clone was detected only a few times. This chain joins TRBV15 and TRBJ1-1; D might be TRBD1 (5 bases). The CDR3 is made up of 15 amino acids. CDR1 and CDR2 from the germline V gene are LNHNV and YYDKDF (reference sequence). V lost 3 bases and J 4 bases, leaving 15 bases between the germline ends. The CDR3 sequence is CATSRGRGSVTEAFF. The CDR3 coding sequence is TGTGCCACCAGCAGGGGGCGGGGGTCGGTCACTGAAGCTTTCTTT.

The V call is TRBV7-9, the J call TRBJ2-7; tentative D call: TRBD2 (5 bases). The CDR3 has 12 residues. V lost 11 bases to trimming and J lost 0 bases, with 11 bases between them. CDR1 and CDR2 (germline): SEHNR, FQNEAQ (reference sequence). The CDR3 DNA reads TGTGCCTTGGCGGGCGACTCCTACGAGCAGTACTTC. This encodes CALAGDSYEQYF.

Concerning this clone: An end of the junction differs from the germline gene, which may be a read error. The chain uses TRBV7-7 and TRBJ2-1; TRBD1 matches at 9 bases. This CDR3 region has 13 residues. Germline CDR1 is SSHAT and CDR2 is FNYEAQ (reference sequence). The CDR3 sequence is CASSQTGGNEQFF. DNA of the CDR3: TGTGCTAGCAGCCAGACAGGGGGCAATGAGCAGTTCTTC.

The CDR3 nucleotides are TGTGCCAGTACGCAACCTCCGGGACATCCTAAACTGTTTTTT. As protein: CASTQPPGHPKLFF. The chain carries TRBV19 and TRBJ1-4, with D possibly TRBD1 on 6 matching bases. Germline CDR1 and CDR2: LNHDA and SQIVND (reference sequence). V was pared by 7 bases and J by 11 bases, with 20 bases between. The CDR3 extends over 14 amino acids. Full variable domain (outside the CDR3, taken from reference TRBV19 and TRBJ1-4): DGGITQSPKYLFRKEGQNVTLSCEQNLNHDAMYWYRQDPGQGLRLIYYSQIVNDFQKGDIAEGYSVSREKKESFPLTVTSAQKNPTAFYLCASTQPPGHPKLFFGSGTQLSVL.

This clone was detected only once. The CDR3 bases are TGTGCCAGCAGTCCCCTGGGAGGGTTTGGCTACACCTTC. Translated: CASSPLGGFGYTF. The chain links TRBV28 to TRBJ1-2; D call uncertain. Looked up from germline, CDR1 is MDHEN and CDR2 is SYDVKM. This CDR3 has 13 amino acids. V was trimmed by 5 bases and J by 7 bases, leaving 14 bases between them.

The chain has TRBV30 and TRBJ2-7; a weak D match, TRBD1 (5 bases). Looked up from germline, CDR1 is GTSNPN and CDR2 is SVGIG (reference sequence). The CDR3 has 13 residues. V was clipped by 2 bases and J by 2 bases, with 10 bases between them. The CDR3 nucleotides are TGTGCCTGGAGTTCAACAGGACCCTACGAGCAGTACTTC. Translated: CAWSSTGPYEQYF.